This is a list of T cell receptor beta chains from one sample in a study of cytomegalovirus exposure and HLA in healthy donors. Profiling relied on immunoSEQ multiplex PCR, and the TCRdb table lists in-frame clones only, not all of them. Among over 70,000 clones listed, about 70% were seen once. The material sequenced was PBMCs. These receptors all stem from a young man in good health and CMV-seronegative. Both conserved end residues are part of each CDR3. A D gene is named only where the DNA matches it firmly. A clone size is listed for some rows: how often the clone was seen (once, few, many), or a class if it is expanded.

d_gene: TRBD2; j_gene: TRBJ2-1; abundance: -; v_gene: TRBV29-1; CDR3aa: CRVPSGTSYGNEQFF; CDR3nt: TGCCGCGTGCCTTCCGGGACTAGCTACGGCAATGAGCAGTTCTTC
d_gene: TRBD1; j_gene: TRBJ1-5; abundance: -; v_gene: TRBV6-5; CDR3aa: CASSKGQGLNQPQHF; CDR3nt: TGTGCCAGCAGTAAGGGACAGGGTCTCAATCAGCCCCAGCATTTT
d_gene: -; j_gene: TRBJ2-7; abundance: -; v_gene: TRBV13; CDR3aa: CASSLGGQGLTGQYF; CDR3nt: TGTGCCAGCAGCTTAGGAGGCCAGGGGCTTACGGGGCAGTACTTC
d_gene: TRBD1; j_gene: TRBJ2-7; abundance: -; v_gene: TRBV5-1; CDR3aa: CASSPGQDLGREQYF; CDR3nt: TGCGCCAGCAGTCCCGGACAGGATCTAGGAAGAGAGCAGTACTTC
d_gene: -; j_gene: TRBJ1-1; abundance: -; v_gene: TRBV28; CDR3aa: CASSFRLSLNTEAFF; CDR3nt: TGTGCCAGCAGTTTCAGGCTGTCCCTGAACACTGAAGCTTTCTTT
d_gene: TRBD1; j_gene: TRBJ1-2; abundance: -; v_gene: TRBV27; CDR3aa: CASSLGQGSGYTF; CDR3nt: TGTGCCAGCAGTTTGGGACAGGGCTCTGGCTACACCTTC
d_gene: -; j_gene: TRBJ1-5; abundance: -; v_gene: TRBV6-1; CDR3aa: CASKGSGKSQHF; CDR3nt: TGTGCCAGCAAAGGCTCGGGAAAGTCCCAGCATTTT
d_gene: TRBD2; j_gene: TRBJ2-1; abundance: few; v_gene: TRBV7-9; CDR3aa: CSSSSLGGTGYNEQFF; CDR3nt: TGTTCCAGCAGCTCCCTGGGGGGGACGGGTTACAATGAGCAGTTCTTC
d_gene: -; j_gene: TRBJ1-2; abundance: few; v_gene: TRBV4-1; CDR3aa: CASSQATGRAYGYTF; CDR3nt: TGCGCCAGCAGCCAAGCGACGGGCAGGGCCTATGGCTACACCTTC
d_gene: TRBD1; j_gene: TRBJ1-1; abundance: -; v_gene: TRBV5-1; CDR3aa: CASSPPVTGDGYTEAFF; CDR3nt: TGCGCCAGCAGCCCCCCCGTGACAGGGGACGGGTACACTGAAGCTTTCTTT
d_gene: TRBD1; j_gene: TRBJ2-7; abundance: -; v_gene: TRBV25-1; CDR3aa: CASSGGTGTVLYEQYF; CDR3nt: TGTGCCAGCAGTGGGGGGACAGGGACTGTTTTGTACGAGCAGTACTTC
d_gene: -; j_gene: TRBJ2-2; abundance: -; v_gene: TRBV9; CDR3aa: CASSAPGGQITGELFF; CDR3nt: TGTGCCAGCAGCGCCCCGGGCGGACAGATCACCGGGGAGCTGTTTTTT
d_gene: -; j_gene: TRBJ1-2; abundance: -; v_gene: TRBV13; CDR3aa: CASSTYGYTF; CDR3nt: TGTGCCAGCAGTACATATGGCTACACCTTC
d_gene: -; j_gene: TRBJ1-5; abundance: -; v_gene: TRBV5-1; CDR3aa: CASSEFAGGNQPQHF; CDR3nt: TGCGCCAGCAGCGAATTCGCAGGGGGCAATCAGCCCCAGCATTTT
d_gene: -; j_gene: TRBJ2-2; abundance: -; v_gene: TRBV27; CDR3aa: CASRSFPAGELFF; CDR3nt: TGTGCCAGCAGATCGTTCCCTGCCGGGGAGCTGTTTTTT
d_gene: TRBD1; j_gene: TRBJ1-2; abundance: -; v_gene: TRBV7-9; CDR3aa: CASQGNRDRDCGYTF; CDR3nt: TGTGCCAGCCAGGGGAATCGGGACAGGGACTGTGGCTACACCTTC